The present T cell receptor beta chain was sequenced within a study of identical twins. One entry per CDR3 protein results from TCRdb running MiXCR on the 5' RACE reads. The sample carries approximately 250,000 distinct CDR3 sequences, approximately 7.1% recorded once. Trimming removed 5 bases from V and 0 bases from J, with 10 bases in between. Germline V gives CDR1 SQVTM, CDR2 ANQGSEA. CDR3 length: 13 residues. This clonotype was detected a few times. The sample was also reused in another study, on T cells expressing NK-cell markers.

The J gene is TRBJ1-2, the V gene TRBV29-1; D may be TRBD1 (5 bases). Sample: CD8+ T cells sorted from blood. This TCR derives from a woman aged 18-30 years in good health. CDR3 bases: TGCAGCGTTACTGACAGATCTAACTATGGCTACACCTTC. Translating it yields CSVTDRSNYGYTF.